Below, 28 T cell receptor beta chains from the same sample are listed, as sequenced in a study of patients and donors after allogeneic stem cell transplantation. Via MiXCR, TCRdb re-called the RT-PCR reads, giving one row per CDR3 protein. The table lists some 880,000 distinct CDR3 sequences, about a sixth of them singletons. Sequenced input: blood, either unsorted or a sorted T cell fraction (not recorded which). These receptors came from a human donor who was either an allogeneic HSCT recipient or a stem cell or donor lymphocyte infusion donor (not recorded which). It is not recorded whose cells these are; they may come from a transplant donor.

This clonotype was seen many times. The chain has TRBV5-1 and TRBJ2-1; maybe TRBD2 (5 bases). Trimming removed 0 bases at V and 3 bases at J, with 13 bases between. This CDR3 is built from 16 residues. Germline CDR1 SGHRS, CDR2 YFSETQ. The DNA for the CDR3 is TGCGCCAGCAGCTTGGACCAGGTAGGACTCTACAATGAGCAGTTCTTC. It yields the protein CASSLDQVGLYNEQFF.

The rearrangement joins TRBV5-1 to TRBJ2-7; D is unclear. CDR1 is SGHRS, CDR2 YFSETQ, per germline. The length of the CDR3 is 16 residues. V shed 0 bases and J shed 5 bases, with 18 bases lying between them. CDR3 region: CASSLAARPAIDEQYF. DNA of the CDR3: TGCGCCAGCAGCTTGGCCGCTAGACCGGCTATAGACGAGCAGTACTTC.

The chain links TRBV28 to TRBJ1-4, with D uncertain. The CDR3 contains 11 residues. The germline V and J ends were trimmed by 5 bases and 5 bases, with 3 bases remaining between them. CDR1 is MDHEN and CDR2 is SYDVKM in the germline V gene. Here the CDR3 DNA reads TGTGCCAGCAGTGAAAATGAAAAACTGTTTTTT. This sequence encodes CASSENEKLFF.

The chain combines TRBV20-1 with TRBJ2-5; D not certain. Germline loops: CDR1 DFQATT, CDR2 SNEGSKA (reference sequence). The CDR3 runs 13 residues. V lost 1 base, J lost 1 base, and 7 bases lay in between. The CDR3 sequence is CSARGSVQETQYF. DNA for the CDR3: TGCAGTGCTAGAGGGAGCGTCCAAGAGACCCAGTACTTC.

The chain employs TRBV24-1 and TRBJ2-2, with 8 bases identical to TRBD2. The CDR3 consists of 14 residues. Germline CDR1 is KGHDR and CDR2 is SFDVKD. With 5 bases clipped from V and 8 bases from J, the junction kept 6 bases outside the gene matches. The CDR3 DNA reads as TGTGCCACCAGTGCGGGAGGGCCTCCGGGGGAGCTGTTTTTT. Protein sequence: CATSAGGPPGELFF.

The chain joins TRBV5-1 to TRBJ2-1, with D perhaps matching TRBD2 (6 bases). The CDR3 is made up of 15 amino acids. V lost 0 bases and J lost 5, with 12 bases in between. The germline V gene encodes CDR1 SGHRS and CDR2 YFSETQ. The CDR3 spells CASSLEAGRNNEQFF. The CDR3 coding sequence is TGCGCCAGCAGCTTGGAGGCGGGAAGAAACAATGAGCAGTTCTTC.

The rearrangement uses TRBV15 and TRBJ2-7, with D perhaps assigned TRBD1 or TRBD2 (5 bases each). The CDR3 is 17 residues long. The V gene lost 5 bases and the J gene lost 1 base, with 21 bases spanning the gap. The V gene's germline CDR1 is LNHNV and CDR2 YYDKDF (reference sequence). DNA for the CDR3: TGTGCCACCAGCTCCCGGTGGGGAGCAGGGCCGTCCTACGAGCAGTACTTC. This gives the protein CATSSRWGAGPSYEQYF.

The chain uses TRBV12-3 or TRBV12-4 and TRBJ2-7; TRBD2 aligns across 7 bases. J gave up 7 bases and V 4 bases, and 4 bases lay outside the gene matches. The CDR3 totals 12 residues. The CDR3 region is CASSSAGFEQYF. The DNA of the CDR3 is TGTGCCAGCAGTTCAGCGGGATTTGAGCAGTACTTC.

This sequence joins TRBV6-2 or TRBV6-3 and TRBJ2-7, with TRBD2 matching over 11 bases. Per germline, CDR1 MNHEY and CDR2 SVGEGT. V shed 6 bases, J shed 7 bases, and the junction held 8 bases outside the gene matches. The CDR3 spans 14 residues. CDR3 amino acids: CASSPLAGAAEQYF. For the CDR3, the DNA is TGTGCCAGCAGCCCACTAGCGGGAGCAGCTGAGCAGTACTTC.

This clonotype was seen a few times. The J gene is TRBJ1-5, the V gene TRBV10-3; tentatively, D is TRBD1 (5 bases). Trimming left V 3 bases short and J 5 bases short, with 11 bases between. Germline V gene sequence: CDR1 ENHRY, CDR2 SYGVKD. The CDR3 is 14 amino acids. The CDR3 is CAISERGYDQPQHF. The CDR3 bases are TGTGCCATCAGTGAAAGGGGTTATGATCAGCCCCAGCATTTT.

The CDR3 coding sequence is TGTGCCAGCAGCTTGTGGGGGAACTATGGCTACACCTTC. Its translation is CASSLWGNYGYTF. The rearrangement uses TRBV5-6 and TRBJ1-2, with TRBD1 as a possible D gene (5 bases). Germline V gene data show CDR1 as SGHDT and CDR2 as YYEEEE. Trimming shortened V by 1 base and J by 2 bases, and 6 bases separated the two germline ends. The length of the CDR3 is 13 residues.

At least ten counts were recorded for this clonotype. The J gene is TRBJ2-1, the V gene TRBV12-3 or TRBV12-4; TRBD1 aligns across 8 bases. The CDR3 runs to 16 residues. V lost 2 bases and J lost 3; bases outside the gene matches: 6. The CDR3: CASSLWFGTGYNEQFF. The CDR3 coding sequence is TGTGCCAGCAGTTTATGGTTTGGGACAGGCTACAATGAGCAGTTCTTC.

This clonotype was detected many times. The chain recombines TRBV29-1 with TRBJ1-5; no definite D call. Trimming stripped 7 bases from V and 0 bases from J, with 13 bases between. Per the germline V gene, CDR1 is SQVTM and CDR2 is ANQGSEA. CDR3 length: 14 amino acids. The CDR3 bases are TGCAGCGCCGCGGGTGGGAATAGCAATCAGCCCCAGCATTTT. Translating it yields CSAAGGNSNQPQHF.

This clonotype was seen a handful of times. The chain couples TRBV6-5 to TRBJ2-7, with 7 bases matching TRBD1. The CDR3 is 15 residues long. The V segment lost 2 bases and the J segment 4 bases; nucleotides outside the gene matches: 8. Germline CDR1 reads MNHEY; CDR2 reads SVGAGI. The DNA of the CDR3 is TGTGCCAGCAGTTACCAGACAGGGATTGATTACGAGCAGTACTTC. It codes for CASSYQTGIDYEQYF.

This clonotype was counted only a few times. The rearrangement links TRBV10-3 to TRBJ2-1, with D perhaps assigned TRBD1 or TRBD2 (5 bases each). This CDR3 comprises 15 residues. V dropped 0 bases and J dropped 9 bases, with 15 bases sitting between them. Germline V gene lookup returns CDR1 ENHRY and CDR2 SYGVKD. CDR3: CAISESVGPSPEQFF. The CDR3 nucleotides are TGTGCCATCAGTGAGTCTGTGGGACCGTCGCCTGAGCAGTTCTTC.

The V and J genes are TRBV6-5 and TRBJ2-7; TRBD1 matches at 7 bases. The CDR3 is 19 residues long. CDR1 and CDR2 from the germline V gene are MNHEY and SVGAGI. Unmatched junction bases numbered 17, after V lost 0 bases and J lost 3 bases. CDR3 residues: CASSYSAVGVRGRLYEQYF. CDR3 DNA: TGTGCCAGCAGTTACTCCGCAGTGGGTGTTAGGGGGCGGCTCTACGAGCAGTACTTC.

This clonotype was counted at least ten times. J is TRBJ1-1 and V is TRBV6-1, with D perhaps TRBD1 (6 bases). Germline V gene data show CDR1 as MNHNS and CDR2 as SASEGT. Trimming pared 6 bases from V and 4 bases from J, leaving 12 bases between. The CDR3 totals 13 residues. CDR3 amino acids: CASSMRGTTEAFF. DNA of the CDR3: TGTGCCAGCAGCATGAGGGGGACCACTGAAGCTTTCTTT.

This rearrangement joins TRBV20-1 to TRBJ2-3; 15 bases map to TRBD2. This CDR3 has 15 residues. Germline loops: CDR1 DFQATT, CDR2 SNEGSKA (reference sequence). The trim removed 6 bases at V and 4 bases at J, leaving 5 bases unmatched. The CDR3 reads CSAGTSGRFADTQYF. The CDR3 DNA reads TGCAGTGCGGGGACTAGCGGGAGGTTCGCAGATACGCAGTATTTT.

The CDR3 here is CATSRDQGQGNGYTF. The CDR3, as DNA: TGTGCCACCAGCAGAGATCAGGGACAGGGAAATGGCTACACCTTC. The V call is TRBV15, the J call TRBJ1-2; TRBD1 agrees at 9 bases. The CDR3 length is 15 residues. Germline V gene sequence: CDR1 LNHNV, CDR2 YYDKDF (reference sequence). Trimming removed 0 bases from V and 6 bases from J; junction bases left unmatched: 5.

The V call is TRBV28, the J call TRBJ1-5; D might be TRBD1 (6 bases). The V end was cut by 5 bases, the J end by 5 bases, with 16 bases between. The CDR3 covers 15 residues. Germline CDR1 and CDR2: MDHEN and SYDVKM. The CDR3 coding sequence is TGTGCCAGCAGTATTACAGGGACGGGATATCAGCCCCAGCATTTT. This codes for CASSITGTGYQPQHF. The variable domain in full, with the rest retrieved from reference TRBV28 and TRBJ1-5, is DVKVTQSSRYLVKRTGEKVFLECVQDMDHENMFWYRQDPGLGLRLIYFSYDVKMKEKGDIPEGYSVSREKKERFSLILESASTNQTSMYLCASSITGTGYQPQHFGDGTRLSIL.

The rearrangement links TRBV27 to TRBJ2-2; the D is unclear. From germline, CDR1 is MNHEY and CDR2 SMNVEV (reference sequence). The CDR3 length is 15 residues. V was shortened by 5 bases and J by 1 base, with 11 bases between the two germline ends. CDR3 residues: CASSRSRLNTGELFF. As DNA, the CDR3 is TGTGCCAGCAGTAGAAGCAGACTGAACACCGGGGAGCTGTTTTTT.

The chain uses TRBV7-9 and TRBJ1-4, with D tentatively TRBD1 (5 bases). The CDR3 covers 14 residues. Germline CDR1 is SEHNR and CDR2 is FQNEAQ (reference sequence). The ends were cut back, 1 base at V and 10 bases at J, with 13 bases in the middle. CDR3 nucleotides: TGTGCCAGCAGCTTAGGGACCCTTAGGGGAAAACTGTTTTTT. Its protein product is CASSLGTLRGKLFF.

The gene calls are TRBV5-1 and TRBJ2-7; a possible D gene is TRBD2 (6 bases). The CDR3 covers 14 residues. Trimming took 1 base from V and 5 from J, leaving 13 bases between them. Germline V gene lookup returns CDR1 SGHRS and CDR2 YFSETQ. This CDR3 is CASSLKEGYDEQYF. Here the CDR3 DNA reads TGCGCCAGCAGCTTGAAGGAGGGTTACGACGAGCAGTACTTC.

The gene calls are TRBV12-5 and TRBJ2-2; no definite D call. The germline V and J ends were trimmed by 1 base and 2 bases, with 2 bases remaining between them. Per the germline V gene, CDR1 is LGHNT and CDR2 is FRNRAP. This CDR3 comprises 13 residues. This chain's CDR3 is CASGLANTGELFF. In DNA, the CDR3 is TGTGCTAGTGGTTTGGCTAACACCGGGGAGCTGTTTTTT.

This rearrangement joins TRBV18 to TRBJ2-7; 9 bases fit TRBD2. V lost 2 bases and J lost 1; bases outside the gene matches: 9. Germline values: CDR1 KGHSH, CDR2 LQKENI. There are 17 residues in the CDR3. Here the CDR3 DNA reads TGTGCCAGCTCACCAACCTCGCTAGCGGGGCTTTCCTACGAGCAGTACTTC. Its protein product is CASSPTSLAGLSYEQYF.

The V call is TRBV6-1, the J call TRBJ2-3, with D possibly TRBD2 on 5 matching bases. Germline CDR1 reads MNHNS; CDR2 reads SASEGT. The CDR3 runs to 15 residues. The V end lost 6 bases, the J end lost 5 bases, and 18 bases lay between the germline ends. The CDR3 nucleotides read TGTGCCAGCAGGGCCGTGGTCGCGGCGGGAGATACGCAGTATTTT. Translating gives CASRAVVAAGDTQYF.

V and J are TRBV5-1 and TRBJ2-3; D is unclear. V was clipped by 0 bases and J by 5 bases, with 10 bases between them. Germline CDR1 and CDR2: SGHRS and YFSETQ. The CDR3 extends over 14 amino acids. The CDR3 loop reads CASSLDSPGDTQYF. The CDR3 DNA sequence: TGCGCCAGCAGCTTGGACTCCCCGGGAGATACGCAGTATTTT.

The J gene is TRBJ2-3, the V gene TRBV20-1, with D uncertain. V was cut by 2 bases and J by 2 bases, with 11 bases left in between. Looked up from germline, CDR1 is DFQATT and CDR2 is SNEGSKA (reference sequence). This CDR3 contains 14 residues. The CDR3 DNA is TGCAGTGCTAGAATGCCCGCCGCCACAGATACGCAGTATTTT. As protein: CSARMPAATDTQYF.